This is a list of T cell receptor beta chains from one sample in a study of T cells after posttransplantation cyclophosphamide. Profiling relied on immunoSEQ multiplex PCR, and the TCRdb table lists in-frame clones only, not all of them. Among about 11,000 clones listed, 90% to 95% were seen once. Sequences were obtained from naive CD8+ T cells sorted from PBMCs. The receptors were sampled from a man between 25 and 39 years old in good health and a related stem cell transplant donor. Each CDR3 is given with its conserved first and last residue. D genes are given only for firm matches. The listing skips clone size in some rows; elsewhere it reads once, few, many or a size class.

J,V,size,D,CDR3,DNA
TRBJ1-5,TRBV7-8,once,.,CASSLGGGGASNQPQHF,TGTGCCAGCAGCTTAGGTGGTGGGGGCGCGAGCAATCAGCCCCAGCATTTT
TRBJ2-3,TRBV27,.,TRBD2,CASSPSGGEYTDTQYF,TGTGCCAGCAGTCCTAGCGGGGGCGAATACACAGATACGCAGTATTTT
TRBJ2-2,TRBV5-6,.,TRBD1,CASSLGVRGHWATGELFF,TGTGCCAGCAGCTTGGGGGTCAGGGGGCATTGGGCCACAGGGGAGCTGTTTTTT
TRBJ1-1,TRBV27,.,.,CASSREGRIIGFMNTEAFF,TGTGCCAGCTCTCGGGAGGGTCGGATAATAGGGTTTATGAACACTGAAGCTTTCTTT
TRBJ2-5,TRBV21-1,.,.,CASSKAGGQMRETQYF,TGTGCCAGCAGCAAAGCGGGCGGACAGATGCGCGAGACCCAGTACTTC
TRBJ1-1,TRBV28,.,.,CASSLGASRTEAFF,TGTGCCAGCAGTTTGGGGGCAAGTAGGACTGAAGCTTTCTTT
TRBJ1-1,TRBV19,.,.,CASTPREGVSNTEAFF,TGTGCCAGTACCCCGAGAGAAGGGGTTTCAAACACTGAAGCTTTCTTT
TRBJ1-5,TRBV7-9,.,.,CASSSAVLNQPQHF,TGTGCCAGCAGCTCCGCGGTCTTGAATCAGCCCCAGCATTTT
TRBJ2-7,TRBV13,.,TRBD1,CASSLVGDRGREQYF,TGTGCCAGCAGCTTAGTGGGGGACAGGGGGCGCGAGCAGTACTTC
TRBJ1-2,TRBV5-5,.,.,CASSLNWDWNYGYTF,TGTGCCAGCAGCCTCAACTGGGACTGGAACTATGGCTACACCTTC
TRBJ1-5,TRBV5-4,.,.,CASSLDREGQPQHF,TGTGCCAGCAGCTTGGACAGGGAAGGTCAGCCCCAGCATTTT
TRBJ1-1,TRBV15,.,.,CATSPLAGLPEAFF,TGTGCCACCAGCCCACTGGCAGGGCTACCTGAAGCTTTCTTT
TRBJ2-7,TRBV11-2,.,TRBD1,CASSLGTGGYEQYF,TGTGCCAGCAGCTTAGGGACAGGGGGCTACGAGCAGTACTTC
TRBJ2-7,TRBV7-3,.,TRBD1,CASSSGQGVIREQYF,TGTGCCAGCAGCTCCGGACAGGGGGTGATTCGCGAGCAGTACTTC
TRBJ1-1,TRBV7-3,.,TRBD1,CASSITGADTEAFF,TGTGCCAGCAGCATAACAGGGGCGGACACTGAAGCTTTCTTT
TRBJ1-1,TRBV11-1,once,TRBD1,CASSLAGTGITEAFF,TGTGCCAGCAGCTTAGCCGGGACAGGAATCACTGAAGCTTTCTTT
TRBJ1-6,TRBV6-5,.,.,CAIQGPYNSPLHF,TGTGCCATTCAGGGGCCTTATAATTCACCCCTCCACTTT
TRBJ2-7,TRBV11-2,.,.,CASSPPNIVDEQYF,TGTGCCAGCAGCCCTCCTAATATAGTCGACGAGCAGTACTTC
TRBJ1-5,TRBV4-1,.,.,CASSQDPGVSNQPQHF,TGCGCCAGCAGCCAAGATCCCGGGGTGAGCAATCAGCCCCAGCATTTT
TRBJ2-7,TRBV14,.,TRBD1,CASSPRGQASYEQYF,TGTGCCAGCAGCCCAAGGGGACAGGCCTCCTACGAGCAGTACTTC
TRBJ2-1,TRBV19,once,.,CASSTTGVPYNEQFF,TGTGCCAGTAGTACAACAGGAGTCCCCTACAATGAGCAGTTCTTC
TRBJ1-1,TRBV27,few,TRBD1,CASSPSTGEENTEAFF,TGTGCCAGCAGTCCCTCGACAGGGGAGGAGAACACTGAAGCTTTCTTT
TRBJ1-3,TRBV2,.,TRBD1,CASTTLGQGPGNTIYF,TGTGCCAGCACCACCTTAGGACAGGGCCCTGGAAACACCATATATTTT
TRBJ2-1,TRBV7-9,.,TRBD2,CASSLTSGGASYNEQFF,TGTGCCAGCAGCTTAACTAGCGGGGGGGCCTCCTACAATGAGCAGTTCTTC
TRBJ2-1,TRBV7-7,.,TRBD2,CASSFSGGAFNEQFF,TGTGCTAGCAGCTTTAGCGGGGGGGCCTTCAATGAGCAGTTCTTC
TRBJ2-5,TRBV9,.,TRBD2,CASSVTSGGAGETQYF,TGTGCCAGCAGCGTGACTAGCGGGGGGGCTGGGGAGACCCAGTACTTC
TRBJ2-1,TRBV5-1,.,.,CASSRSVQDNEQFF,TGCGCCAGCAGTCGAAGTGTCCAGGACAATGAGCAGTTCTTC
TRBJ2-2,TRBV28,.,.,CASSFGIQANTGELFF,TGTGCCAGCAGTTTTGGCATACAGGCGAACACCGGGGAGCTGTTTTTT
TRBJ2-3,TRBV5-1,.,.,CASSLAGSGGTDTQYF,TGCGCCAGCAGCTTGGCCGGGTCAGGGGGCACAGATACGCAGTATTTT
TRBJ2-7,TRBV19,.,.,CASSIGDRTHEQYF,TGTGCCAGTAGTATCGGTGACAGGACCCACGAGCAGTACTTC
TRBJ2-1,TRBV19,.,TRBD1,CASSTGQGAYNEQFF,TGTGCCAGTAGTACGGGACAGGGGGCCTACAATGAGCAGTTCTTC
TRBJ2-3,TRBV5-6,.,.,CASSFHLADTQYF,TGTGCCAGCAGCTTCCACTTGGCAGATACGCAGTATTTT
TRBJ1-6,TRBV6-1,few,.,CASSERTLDNSPLHF,TGTGCCAGCAGTGAACGGACACTTGATAATTCACCCCTCCACTTT
TRBJ2-7,TRBV28,.,.,CASSSEGGRIYEQYF,TGTGCCAGCAGTTCGGAAGGGGGTCGGATATACGAGCAGTACTTC
TRBJ2-1,TRBV28,.,TRBD2,CASSSWASGELDNEQFF,TGTGCCAGCAGTTCCTGGGCTAGCGGGGAACTAGACAATGAGCAGTTCTTC
TRBJ2-2,TRBV7-9,.,.,CASSLEVGEGDTYTGELFF,TGTGCCAGCAGCTTAGAAGTGGGGGAGGGGGACACCTACACCGGGGAGCTGTTTTTT
TRBJ2-7,TRBV28,once,.,CASSLVGSFYEQYF,TGTGCCAGCAGTTTAGTCGGGAGCTTCTACGAGCAGTACTTC
TRBJ1-2,TRBV9,.,TRBD1,CASSVVEGANGEVDDGYTF,TGTGCCAGCAGCGTAGTAGAGGGGGCAAATGGGGAGGTTGACGATGGCTACACCTTC
TRBJ2-1,TRBV7-3,.,TRBD2,CASSTGLAGGSYNEQFF,TGTGCCAGCAGCACGGGACTAGCGGGGGGCTCCTACAATGAGCAGTTCTTC
TRBJ1-1,TRBV4-3,.,TRBD1,CASSEMTGLNTEAFF,TGCGCCAGCAGCGAAATGACAGGGTTGAACACTGAAGCTTTCTTT
TRBJ2-7,TRBV6-5,.,TRBD1,CASSYDRGAREQYF,TGTGCCAGCAGTTACGACAGGGGGGCGCGGGAGCAGTACTTC
TRBJ1-2,TRBV6-1,.,.,CASSGGQTYTF,TGTGCCAGCAGTGGAGGACAGACCTACACCTTC
TRBJ2-1,TRBV7-3,.,.,CASSWDGSSPNEQFF,TGTGCCAGCAGCTGGGACGGGAGCTCCCCCAATGAGCAGTTCTTC
TRBJ1-4,TRBV29-1,.,.,CSAQEATNEKLFF,TGCAGCGCGCAAGAGGCAACTAATGAAAAACTGTTTTTT
TRBJ2-7,TRBV4-1,.,.,CASSHGAREQYF,TGCGCCAGCAGCCATGGGGCCAGAGAGCAGTACTTC
TRBJ1-1,TRBV7-9,.,TRBD1,CASSLAAGQGDTEAFF,TGTGCCAGCAGCTTAGCCGCGGGACAGGGTGACACTGAAGCTTTCTTT
TRBJ2-6,TRBV2,.,.,CASSERGDSSGANVLTF,TGTGCCAGCAGTGAAAGGGGGGACAGCTCTGGGGCCAACGTCCTGACTTTC
TRBJ2-1,TRBV21-1,once,.,CASSKALRRGGYNEQFF,TGTGCCAGCAGCAAAGCGCTCAGGCGGGGGGGATACAATGAGCAGTTCTTC
TRBJ1-1,TRBV5-4,.,.,CASSSGGDAFF,TGTGCCAGCAGCTCGGGGGGTGATGCTTTCTTT
TRBJ1-4,TRBV7-6,.,.,CASSPPATTNEKLFF,TGTGCCAGCAGCCCCCCCGCTACAACTAATGAAAAACTGTTTTTT
TRBJ2-6,TRBV5-8,.,.,CASSLVGESGANVLTF,TGTGCCAGCAGCTTGGTAGGGGAATCTGGGGCCAACGTCCTGACTTTC
TRBJ1-6,TRBV19,once,.,CASSIPGGGNSPLHF,TGTGCCAGTAGTATTCCCGGGGGGGGGAATTCACCCCTCCACTTT
TRBJ1-5,TRBV5-5,.,.,CASSLGQGPRQPQHF,TGTGCCAGCAGCTTGGGGCAGGGCCCGAGACAGCCCCAGCATTTT
TRBJ2-3,TRBV2,.,TRBD2,CASSDPSGVADTQYF,TGTGCCAGCAGTGATCCTAGCGGGGTTGCAGATACGCAGTATTTT
TRBJ1-4,TRBV2,.,.,CASSDPGALGVNEKLFF,TGTGCCAGCAGTGACCCAGGGGCCCTGGGGGTTAATGAAAAACTGTTTTTT